The present T cell receptor (beta chain) was sequenced within a study of blood T cell repertoires in COVID-19. Study in general: The cDNA or gDNA used as material had been derived from T cells, B-cell-depleted T cells, or PBMCs.

This clone was counted a few times. Enrolled during active infection, Seattle patients were then followed longitudinally. Only in-frame clones appear in the TCRdb table, and some are missing; sequencing was by immunoSEQ multiplex PCR. The sample has roughly 200,000 clones; under 85% are singletons. The sample consisted of peripheral blood. The TCR originated in a woman in her 30s with COVID-19, enrolled during active disease.

The chain's CDR3 is CASSSTGAHAYEQYF. DNA for the CDR3: TGTGCCAGCAGCTCGACAGGGGCGCACGCCTACGAGCAGTACTTC. The rearrangement joins TRBV6-5 to TRBJ2-7; 8 positions agree with TRBD1. Per the germline V gene, CDR1 is MNHEY and CDR2 is SVGAGI. V was pared by 6 bases and J by 2 bases, with 9 bases of the junction left unmatched. The length of the CDR3 is 15 residues.